Listed below are T cell receptor beta chains from one sample, sequenced in a study of early T cells in non-severe SARS-CoV-2 infection. TCRdb passed the 5' RACE reads through MiXCR, listing each CDR3 protein once. The data show about 53,000 distinct CDR3 sequences, roughly an eighth seen once. Sequencing was performed on whole blood, taken at baseline. The receptors were sampled from an adult who was a healthcare worker with PCR-confirmed SARS-CoV-2 infection or an uninfected control (not recorded which). The CDR3 runs from the conserved cysteine through the conserved F or W. Each record gives: CDR3 DNA, CDR3 protein, clone size, J gene, V gene, D gene. The D gene is left open where the match is weak. Clone size, where shown, is once, few, many, or a class for clones that have expanded.

DNA: TGTGCCAGCAGCTTATGGCACGTTGCGGGATTAACAGATACGCAGTATTTT
CDR3: CASSLWHVAGLTDTQYF
size: NA
J: TRBJ2-3
V: TRBV7-2
D: NA

DNA: TGCGCCAGCAGCTTGGGCGGGAGTCCAGATACGCAGTATTTT
CDR3: CASSLGGSPDTQYF
size: many
J: TRBJ2-3
V: TRBV5-1
D: TRBD2

DNA: TGTGCCAGCAGTGACTCGTCCTACAATGAGCAGTTCTTC
CDR3: CASSDSSYNEQFF
size: NA
J: TRBJ2-1
V: TRBV6-4
D: NA

DNA: TGTGCCAGCAGCGCCTTTGGCGAGCAGTACTTC
CDR3: CASSAFGEQYF
size: many
J: TRBJ2-7
V: TRBV7-2
D: NA

DNA: TGTGCCAGCAGCTCGGACCCTATAGCCAAAAACATTCAGTACTTC
CDR3: CASSSDPIAKNIQYF
size: few
J: TRBJ2-4
V: TRBV5-4
D: NA

DNA: TGTGCCAGCAGCAACACACAGGGCGGTGGGGCCAACGTCCTGACTTTC
CDR3: CASSNTQGGGANVLTF
size: few
J: TRBJ2-6
V: TRBV3-1
D: NA

DNA: TGTGCCAGCAGCGGCACTAGCGGGAGCGGAGAGACCCAGTACTTC
CDR3: CASSGTSGSGETQYF
size: NA
J: TRBJ2-5
V: TRBV7-2
D: TRBD2

DNA: TGTGCTAGTGGTTTGGTACCGGATGGGATAAGCTCCTACAATGAGCAGTTCTTC
CDR3: CASGLVPDGISSYNEQFF
size: NA
J: TRBJ2-1
V: TRBV12-5
D: NA

DNA: TGTGCCAGCAGCTTAAGGACAGGGGGCGAAACCAACGTCCTGACTTTC
CDR3: CASSLRTGGETNVLTF
size: few
J: TRBJ2-6
V: TRBV11-2
D: TRBD1

DNA: TGTGCCAGTAGTATAGGACGGGCTCCCGCTAACTATGGCTACACCTTC
CDR3: CASSIGRAPANYGYTF
size: NA
J: TRBJ1-2
V: TRBV19
D: NA

DNA: TGCGCCAGCAGTGCAGTAGATACGCAGTATTTT
CDR3: CASSAVDTQYF
size: NA
J: TRBJ2-3
V: TRBV10-2
D: NA

DNA: TGTGCCAGCAGCCCCCGACATTCCTACAATGAGCAGTTCTTC
CDR3: CASSPRHSYNEQFF
size: NA
J: TRBJ2-1
V: TRBV3-1
D: NA

DNA: TGTGCCAGCAGCTTGGCCTACCCCGGCGGGGCCCCAAGCTCCTACAATGAGCAGTTCTTC
CDR3: CASSLAYPGGAPSSYNEQFF
size: many
J: TRBJ2-1
V: TRBV5-5
D: NA

DNA: TGTGCCAGCAGCCCCTCTAGCGGGAGGGCCCCAGATACGCAGTATTTT
CDR3: CASSPSSGRAPDTQYF
size: many
J: TRBJ2-3
V: TRBV7-2
D: TRBD2

DNA: TGCGCCAGCAGCCAAGAAAGGTCGTCGGGGATAGTAGGAATCTACGAGCAGTACTTC
CDR3: CASSQERSSGIVGIYEQYF
size: NA
J: TRBJ2-7
V: TRBV4-3
D: NA

DNA: TGTGCCAGCAGAGAAGAACAGTCCTACAATGAGCAGTTCTTC
CDR3: CASREEQSYNEQFF
size: many
J: TRBJ2-1
V: TRBV6-4
D: NA

DNA: TGTGCCAGCAGACAACCCCCCTCAAATGAGCAGTTCTTC
CDR3: CASRQPPSNEQFF
size: few
J: TRBJ2-1
V: TRBV6-2/TRBV6-3
D: NA

DNA: TGTGCCAGCAGCTTAAATCGGGTGAACACTGAAGCTTTCTTT
CDR3: CASSLNRVNTEAFF
size: NA
J: TRBJ1-1
V: TRBV11-2
D: NA

DNA: TGTGCCAGCGCCGACAGAGGGACACTTACCTACGAGCAGTACTTC
CDR3: CASADRGTLTYEQYF
size: NA
J: TRBJ2-7
V: TRBV5-4
D: NA

DNA: TGTGCCAGCACCGCGTCCCACGAGCAGTACTTC
CDR3: CASTASHEQYF
size: many
J: TRBJ2-7
V: TRBV28
D: NA

DNA: TGTGCCAGCAGCTTCCTAGCGGGAGCCGACACCGGGGAGCTGTTTTTT
CDR3: CASSFLAGADTGELFF
size: NA
J: TRBJ2-2
V: TRBV7-3
D: TRBD2

DNA: TGTGCCAGCAGCCAGACCGCAGGACAGGGACTGAACTACGAGCAGTACTTC
CDR3: CASSQTAGQGLNYEQYF
size: few
J: TRBJ2-7
V: TRBV7-9
D: TRBD1

DNA: TGTGCCAGCAGCCAAGTTGGGGCGGGTGAGCAGTTCTTC
CDR3: CASSQVGAGEQFF
size: NA
J: TRBJ2-1
V: TRBV14
D: NA

DNA: TGTGCCAGCAGTGGGCGGATTATGAACACCGGGGAGCTGTTTTTT
CDR3: CASSGRIMNTGELFF
size: few
J: TRBJ2-2
V: TRBV28
D: NA

DNA: TGTGCCAGCAGTGAATTGGGGACTAGTGGATCCTACGAGCAGTACTTC
CDR3: CASSELGTSGSYEQYF
size: NA
J: TRBJ2-7
V: TRBV25-1
D: TRBD2

DNA: TGTGCCAGCAGCCATAGAACCAGGGGGCGATGGGAGACCCAGTACTTC
CDR3: CASSHRTRGRWETQYF
size: many
J: TRBJ2-5
V: TRBV7-9
D: TRBD1

DNA: TGTGCCAGCAGTTATGCATTGGGTTCTCGGAGGGAAAAACTGTTTTTT
CDR3: CASSYALGSRREKLFF
size: NA
J: TRBJ1-4
V: TRBV28
D: NA

DNA: TGTGCCAGCAGCTTAGCGGGGGACTTAAAAGACCTCTACGAGCAGTACTTC
CDR3: CASSLAGDLKDLYEQYF
size: few
J: TRBJ2-7
V: TRBV7-4
D: NA

DNA: TGCAGTGCAAACGCCCAGGGGGGCGGATATTCACCCCTCCACTTT
CDR3: CSANAQGGGYSPLHF
size: NA
J: TRBJ1-6
V: TRBV20-1
D: TRBD1

DNA: TGTGCCAGCAGGCGGTCAGCGGGATATAACGGGGAGCTGTTTTTT
CDR3: CASRRSAGYNGELFF
size: NA
J: TRBJ2-2
V: TRBV11-2
D: TRBD2

DNA: TGTGCCAGTAGTCCAGGTGGAACCCAGTACTTC
CDR3: CASSPGGTQYF
size: many
J: TRBJ2-5
V: TRBV19
D: NA

DNA: TGTGCCAGCAGCCCGTCGGGACCGTCAAGCCAAGAGACCCAGTACTTC
CDR3: CASSPSGPSSQETQYF
size: many
J: TRBJ2-5
V: TRBV7-9
D: NA

DNA: TGTGCCAGCAGTAATACCGGGACAGGGGTCTACGAGCAGTACTTC
CDR3: CASSNTGTGVYEQYF
size: few
J: TRBJ2-7
V: TRBV12-3/TRBV12-4
D: TRBD1

DNA: TGTGCCAGCAGCCTTCTAGCGGGAGGGGTCAACAATGAGCAGTTCTTC
CDR3: CASSLLAGGVNNEQFF
size: NA
J: TRBJ2-1
V: TRBV7-9
D: TRBD2

DNA: TGTGCCAGCTCAGCCCCCCGGTATGGCTACACCTTC
CDR3: CASSAPRYGYTF
size: NA
J: TRBJ1-2
V: TRBV18
D: NA

DNA: TGTGCCAGCAGGCGACTAGCGTACAATGAGCAGTTCTTC
CDR3: CASRRLAYNEQFF
size: NA
J: TRBJ2-1
V: TRBV6-5
D: TRBD2

DNA: TGTGCCAGCAGCCCCGGACAGGGGGCCGCCAAAAACATTCAGTACTTC
CDR3: CASSPGQGAAKNIQYF
size: NA
J: TRBJ2-4
V: TRBV7-9
D: TRBD1

DNA: TGTGCCAGCAGTGAAGCCTGGAGGGCCGGATCCGATGAGCAGTTCTTC
CDR3: CASSEAWRAGSDEQFF
size: NA
J: TRBJ2-1
V: TRBV6-2/TRBV6-3
D: NA

DNA: TGCGCCAGCAGCACTAGCTACAATGAGCAGTTCTTC
CDR3: CASSTSYNEQFF
size: NA
J: TRBJ2-1
V: TRBV5-1
D: NA

DNA: TGCAGCGCCAACAGACAAGAGACCCAGTACTTC
CDR3: CSANRQETQYF
size: many
J: TRBJ2-5
V: TRBV29-1
D: NA

DNA: TGTGCCAGCAGCTTAGCCCCCGAGACCTACGAGCAGTACTTC
CDR3: CASSLAPETYEQYF
size: NA
J: TRBJ2-7
V: TRBV11-2
D: NA

DNA: TGTGCCAGCAGCGTAGTTTCCCGTGGGGGCACAGATACGCAGTATTTT
CDR3: CASSVVSRGGTDTQYF
size: few
J: TRBJ2-3
V: TRBV9
D: NA

DNA: TGCAGTGCTAGAGCTAGACTAGCGGGTAAAGATACGCAGTATTTT
CDR3: CSARARLAGKDTQYF
size: NA
J: TRBJ2-3
V: TRBV20-1
D: TRBD2

DNA: TGTGCTAGTGGTTTGGTACTTGATGGAGTCTCCCCTACCATTCAGCCCCAGCATTTT
CDR3: CASGLVLDGVSPTIQPQHF
size: NA
J: TRBJ1-5
V: TRBV12-5
D: NA

DNA: TGTGCCAGCAGCTTGTCCAGGGACACAGATACGCAGTATTTT
CDR3: CASSLSRDTDTQYF
size: few
J: TRBJ2-3
V: TRBV7-7
D: NA

DNA: TGTGCCAGCAGCTCCACGCTAGGCACAGATACGCAGTATTTT
CDR3: CASSSTLGTDTQYF
size: few
J: TRBJ2-3
V: TRBV7-9
D: NA

DNA: TGTGCCAGCAGCCACCTGACAGGGGGCAAGAACAATGAGCAGTTCTTC
CDR3: CASSHLTGGKNNEQFF
size: few
J: TRBJ2-1
V: TRBV14
D: TRBD1

DNA: TGTGCCAGCAGCTGGGGAGGGCCCTCCTACAATGAGCAGTTCTTC
CDR3: CASSWGGPSYNEQFF
size: few
J: TRBJ2-1
V: TRBV5-4
D: TRBD2

DNA: TGTGCCAGCAGCTTAGATCCCTACGAGCAGTACTTC
CDR3: CASSLDPYEQYF
size: few
J: TRBJ2-7
V: TRBV11-2
D: NA

DNA: TGCGCCAGCAGCATAGGGGACAGGGACAAAAACATTCAGTACTTC
CDR3: CASSIGDRDKNIQYF
size: NA
J: TRBJ2-4
V: TRBV5-1
D: TRBD1

DNA: TGTGCCAGCAGTCCGAGGGGGACTCAGGTCACTGAAGCTTTCTTT
CDR3: CASSPRGTQVTEAFF
size: NA
J: TRBJ1-1
V: TRBV28
D: NA

DNA: TGTGCCAGCAGCCAACCGGGACAGATTAATTCACCCCTCCACTTT
CDR3: CASSQPGQINSPLHF
size: NA
J: TRBJ1-6
V: TRBV3-1
D: TRBD1